This T cell receptor (beta chain) was recovered during a study of cytomegalovirus exposure and HLA in healthy donors (dated by TCRdb to the late 2010s). For the wider study: An earlier analysis of about 560 of the donors reported 276 Gb of sequence data and around 100 million unique TCR beta sequences obtained from around 170 million T cells. An early release that covered about 640 HLA-typed donors contained around 300 gigabases of sequencing data and around 85 million unique TCR sequences. Among the approximately 400 genotyped donors, around 81% belonged to the genetic ancestry cluster associated with self-reported Caucasian donors. The study aimed to test whether cataloging public T cell receptors could reveal signatures of past pathogen exposure. Using immunosequencing, the study profiled T cell repertoires from roughly 650 subjects and related those repertoires to cytomegalovirus serostatus. A separate validation cohort of over 95 different subjects was used in addition to the approximately 610-subject first cohort. To predict cytomegalovirus infection status, the study combined high-throughput TCR immunosequencing, statistical association of individual TCRs with disease status, and machine learning. To study patterns of TCR occurrence, a later analysis re-analyzed previously published TCR beta repertoires from 600 to 750 donors and added high-resolution HLA genotyping. The later analysis used no new phenotypic data to find candidate immune exposures, relying instead on TCR beta sequences and their occurrence across donors. To decide whether each TCR beta V gene segment behaved as functional or pseudogenic, an earlier analysis of some 600 of the donors relied on high-throughput TCR beta sequencing. Donor age, sex, ethnicity and CMV serostatus were collected together with the repertoire data. In a later genetic analysis, genome-wide SNP genotypes for about 65% of the roughly 670 donors were used, and that subset was treated as a discovery cohort. All discovery cohort repertoires had been generated using a single sequencing platform. Class I and class II HLA loci were covered by the typing at four-digit resolution. The number of donors typed differed by locus, with about 629-640 for A, B, C, DRB1 and DQB1, around 520 for DQA1, about 610 for DPA1, and 472 for DPB1. Five DR-DQ haplotypes were handled as single units for association and clustering because linkage in the cohort was strong. Among about 360 genotyped donors of the cohort, an average of 235,054 unique TCR beta nucleotide sequences were sequenced per donor, about a sixth of them non-productive.

The method was the immunoSEQ multiplex PCR assay. For the multiplex PCR, a mixture combining 60 forward primers for TCR Vbeta segments and 13 reverse primers for TCR Jbeta segments was used. Amplification of the CDR3 region of rearranged TCR beta genes was performed with a multiplex PCR assay on genomic DNA. On the Illumina HiSeq System, the amplified TCR beta libraries were sequenced as 87-base-pair reads. In the paper's pipeline: Across the 666 repertoires, a later analysis counted approximately 75 million unique TCR beta chains, some 11 million of which were shared by at least two donors. To remove PCR and sequencing errors, raw reads were error-corrected and collapsed into unique sequences using a nearest-neighbor algorithm that merged closely related sequences. V, D and J gene segments were assigned by aligning CDR3 sequences to IMGT reference sequences. For a sequence to be retained, at least a six-nucleotide match to both a V gene segment and a J gene segment was required. Rearrangements were classified as productive when the CDR3 lacked stop codons and remained in frame with V and J, and all other rearrangements were classified as non-productive. Following IMGT convention, CDR3 was defined as the stretch from the second conserved V-encoded cysteine to the conserved J-encoded phenylalanine. In an earlier analysis of more than 550 of the donors, sequences lacking an unambiguous match to a single V gene segment were excluded. In an earlier analysis of several hundred of the donors, V segments were called functional above 56.7% productive rearrangements and were called segregating when the between-donor standard deviation exceeded 5%. To diagnose cytomegalovirus status from the catalog of TCR beta chain sequences, a statistical classification framework was built. In a later analysis, V and J genes were assigned by comparing TCR nucleotide sequences against IMGT/GENE-DB human TR gene sequences. In a later analysis, CDR3 sequences and most-parsimonious VDJ recombination scenarios were assigned using the TCRdist pipeline. A later analysis defined each TCR beta chain by its CDR3 amino acid sequence plus V-gene family, and excluded reads lacking a unique V-gene family. As a way to deal with suspected cross-contamination and a sequencing artifact, a later analysis dropped approximately 570 nucleotide sequences that were highly shared and had low generation probability. In a later analysis, a clonal expansion index for each public chain was calculated from normalized within-repertoire ranks of inferred template counts. Generation probabilities in a later analysis came from a VDJ recombination model fitted to out-of-frame rearrangements, and those results were checked against IGoR. In a later analysis, hypergeometric tests were used to score TCR-TCR, TCR-HLA and TCR-CMV co-occurrence, with a repertoire-size bias correction applied to TCR pairs. In a later analysis, false discovery rates were estimated by permuting HLA or CMV assignments 20 times. In a later analysis, co-occurring TCRs were grouped using DBSCAN, with TCRdist sequence similarity added in when clustering inside HLA-allele-positive subsets. Repertoires with fewer than 30,000 or more than 120,000 public chains were left out of co-occurrence clustering, as were a handful of repertoires with anomalous nucleotide sharing. Imported from immuneACCESS, the table was reduced by TCRdb to in-frame sequences with V and J called. These copies leave out some clones; in studies compared against another copy, an unresolved V gene accounts for under half, and the cause of the remainder is not known. The V and J calls and clone size are taken from that table; D and trimming were inferred from the DNA. For this sample there are about 190,000 clones; 81% appear just once. More than 3% of the sample rests with the top ten.

Study-level results and caveats: The sequencing pipeline was judged likely to have produced a cluster of highly shared sequence variants as a technical artifact. It was suggested by the authors that the approach could potentially be generalized to other disease states and immunological phenotypes. When HLA alleles, especially DR and DQ, strongly co-occurred, TCR associations were difficult to assign to individual alleles. Across donors, most TCR sequences were observed very rarely, whereas some public TCRs were present in many individuals. In both the original and validation cohorts, the classifier was reported to diagnose cytomegalovirus status with high specificity and sensitivity. A further reported finding was that TCR beta sequences accurately predicted the HLA-A and HLA-B alleles for most subjects in the first cohort. Linkage disequilibrium might explain the correlated functional status among segregating V segments, but an unknown experimental factor could not be ruled out. The cohort was sequenced for TCR beta chains only, and without alpha or paired-chain data the features that could be detected were limited. At a false discovery rate of 0.05, a later analysis linked under 20,000 TCR beta sequences to specific HLA alleles. The only immune exposure information available for the cohort was CMV serostatus. An earlier analysis of approximately 600 of the donors showed that most TCR beta V segments appeared in productive rearrangements either about 87% or about 30% of the time, which broadly matched IMGT annotations. In a later genetic analysis, fewer N-insertions in productive TCRs were reported among donors in an Asian-associated ancestry cluster than the roughly 670-donor mean. A later analysis reported that several top co-occurrence clusters appeared linked to parvovirus B19, influenza, CMV and Epstein-Barr virus. The study listed 150 to 200 TCR beta chains as associated with cytomegalovirus. A later genetic analysis associated a missense DCLRE1C variant with V-gene and J-gene trimming of TCR beta chains, and an independent cohort replicated the association. Presence/absence analyses assumed roughly uniform sequencing depth across donors, an assumption that may not hold. According to a later analysis, most CMV-associated TCR beta chains appeared to be HLA-restricted, and the HLA associations seemed to be driven largely by CMV exposure. Some IMGT-functional V segments, including TRBV6-2 and TRBV6-3, could not be told apart with the 87-base-pair reads, so those segments were excluded. In vitro tests confirmed that a few of the cytomegalovirus-associated TCR beta chains recognize cytomegalovirus antigens. In a later analysis, HLA-associated TCR beta chains were found to be more clonally expanded and to have lower generation probabilities than equally common non-associated chains. Because counts were too low, roughly 18 rarely observed V segments, including chromosome 9 orphons, were left out of the earlier analysis of some 600 of the donors. In a later analysis, TCR association rates were found to vary across HLA loci, with the most associated TCRs seen for DRB1 alleles and the fewest for HLA-C alleles. Because some donors lacked HLA typing at each locus, the association tests relied only on the typed subset.

In total, roughly 710 healthy bone marrow donors made up the cohort. All cohort members were sampled while nominally healthy, although unrecorded immune exposures were likely present. The donor tested CMV seropositive, placing the donor among the 290 or so seropositive members of the cohort. Each donor provided a peripheral blood sample, and peripheral blood mononuclear cells were used for TCR beta sequencing. Genomic DNA extraction from the blood cell samples was performed with the Qiagen DNeasy Blood Extraction Kit. Of note for this clone: Its specific antigen is unknown. Base qualities are missing; no much larger clone stands one base away.

The CDR3 spans 18 residues, from the cysteine through the phenylalanine. The entry retains the CDR3 DNA only, 54 bases that are in frame from base 1. CDR1 and CDR2 are drawn from the germline V gene: SNHLY, FYNNEI. Trimmed from V: 6 bases; trimmed from J: 1 base; junction bases lacking a gene match: 17. The receptor was derived from a middle-aged man in good health and CMV-seropositive. The sequence links TRBV2 to TRBJ2-7, and 8 junctional nucleotides match TRBD1. The sequenced sample consisted of PBMCs. The bases read TGTGCCAGCAGGCTGCTCCGGGGAGCCGGGACAGGTTCCTACGAGCAGTACTTC. Translated, it gives CASRLLRGAGTGSYEQYF.